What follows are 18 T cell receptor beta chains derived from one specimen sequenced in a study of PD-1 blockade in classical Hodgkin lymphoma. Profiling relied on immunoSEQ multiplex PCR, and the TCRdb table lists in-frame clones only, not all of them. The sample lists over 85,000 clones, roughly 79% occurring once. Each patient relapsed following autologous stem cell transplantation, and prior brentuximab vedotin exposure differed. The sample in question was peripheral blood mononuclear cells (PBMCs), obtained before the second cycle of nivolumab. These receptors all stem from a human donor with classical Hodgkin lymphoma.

The CDR3 loop is CASSLAGWTGGFGELFF. CDR3 coding DNA: TGCGCCAGCAGCTTGGCCGGTTGGACAGGGGGCTTCGGGGAGCTGTTTTTT. This chain uses TRBV5-1 with TRBJ2-2, with 11 bases matching TRBD1. This CDR3 has 17 residues. V shed 0 bases and J 7 bases; nucleotides not matched to a gene: 8. Per germline, CDR1 SGHRS and CDR2 YFSETQ.

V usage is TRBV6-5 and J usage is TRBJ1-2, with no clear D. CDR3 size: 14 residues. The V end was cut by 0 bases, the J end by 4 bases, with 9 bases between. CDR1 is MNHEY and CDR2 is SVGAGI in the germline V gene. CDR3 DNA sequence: TGTGCCAGCAGTTACTCGTCTCCGGGCTATGGCTACACCTTC. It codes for CASSYSSPGYGYTF.

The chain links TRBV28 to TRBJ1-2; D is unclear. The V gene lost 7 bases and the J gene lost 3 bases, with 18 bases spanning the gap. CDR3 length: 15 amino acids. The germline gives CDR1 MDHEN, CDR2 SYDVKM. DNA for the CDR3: TGTGCCAGCATCAATCAGAGGGCGCAGGACTATGGCTACACCTTC. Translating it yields CASINQRAQDYGYTF.

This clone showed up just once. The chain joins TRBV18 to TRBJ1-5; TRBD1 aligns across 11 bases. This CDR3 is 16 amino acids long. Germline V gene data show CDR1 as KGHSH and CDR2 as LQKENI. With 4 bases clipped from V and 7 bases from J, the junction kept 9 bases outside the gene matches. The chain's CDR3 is CASSQGQGASGQPQHF. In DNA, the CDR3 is TGTGCCAGCTCACAAGGACAGGGGGCTTCGGGGCAGCCCCAGCATTTT.

CDR3 protein: CASSSSDPPDTQYF. The CDR3 DNA follows: TGTGCCAGCAGCAGTAGCGACCCCCCGGATACGCAGTATTTT. V usage is TRBV4-2 and J usage is TRBJ2-3, with D possibly matching TRBD2 (5 bases). V lost 5 bases and J lost 6, with 15 bases in between. From germline, CDR1 is LGHNA and CDR2 YNFKEQ. The length of the CDR3 is 14 residues.

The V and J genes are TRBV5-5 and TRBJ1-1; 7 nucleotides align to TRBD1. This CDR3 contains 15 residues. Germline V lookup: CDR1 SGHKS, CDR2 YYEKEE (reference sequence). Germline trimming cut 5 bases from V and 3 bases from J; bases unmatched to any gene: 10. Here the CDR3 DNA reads TGTGCCAGCAGTCCCCCCGGGACAGCCCACACTGAAGCTTTCTTT. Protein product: CASSPPGTAHTEAFF.

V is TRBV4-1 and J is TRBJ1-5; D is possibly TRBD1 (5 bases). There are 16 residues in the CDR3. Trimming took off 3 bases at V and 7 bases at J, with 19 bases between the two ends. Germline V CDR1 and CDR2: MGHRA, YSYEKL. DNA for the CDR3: TGCGCCAGCAGCCAGGTTGGGGGACCTCTGGGGCAGCCCCAGCATTTT. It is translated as CASSQVGGPLGQPQHF.

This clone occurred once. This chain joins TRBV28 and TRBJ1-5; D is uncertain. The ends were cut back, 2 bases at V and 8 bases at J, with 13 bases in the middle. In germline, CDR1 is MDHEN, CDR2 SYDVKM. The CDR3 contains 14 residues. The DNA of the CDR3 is TGTGCCAGCAGTTTACCCGCAGGCATCAAGCCCCAGCATTTT. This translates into CASSLPAGIKPQHF.

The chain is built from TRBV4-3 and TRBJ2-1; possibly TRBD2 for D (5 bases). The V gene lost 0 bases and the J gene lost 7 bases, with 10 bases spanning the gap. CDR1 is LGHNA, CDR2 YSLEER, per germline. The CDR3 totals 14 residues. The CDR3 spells CASSQEGGSNEQFF. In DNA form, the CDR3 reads TGCGCCAGCAGCCAAGAGGGTGGGAGTAATGAGCAGTTCTTC.

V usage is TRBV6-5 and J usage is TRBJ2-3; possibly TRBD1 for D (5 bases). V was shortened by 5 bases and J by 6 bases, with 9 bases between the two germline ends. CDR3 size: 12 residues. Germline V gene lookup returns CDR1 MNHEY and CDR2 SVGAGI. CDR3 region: CASSGAGDTQYF. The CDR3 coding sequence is TGTGCCAGCAGTGGGGCCGGGGATACGCAGTATTTT.

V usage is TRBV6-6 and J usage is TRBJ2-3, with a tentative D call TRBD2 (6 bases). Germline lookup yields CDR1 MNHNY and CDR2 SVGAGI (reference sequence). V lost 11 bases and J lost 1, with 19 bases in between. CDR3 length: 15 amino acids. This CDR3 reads CAGSRGLAGTDTQYF. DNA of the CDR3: TGTGCCGGCTCCCGGGGGTTAGCGGGCACAGATACGCAGTATTTT.

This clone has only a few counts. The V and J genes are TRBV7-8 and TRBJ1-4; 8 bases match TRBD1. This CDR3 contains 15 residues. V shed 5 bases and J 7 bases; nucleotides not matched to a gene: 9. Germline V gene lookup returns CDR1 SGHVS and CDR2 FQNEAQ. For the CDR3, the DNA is TGTGCCAGCAGCCACCCCAGGGGGCGGTTTGAAAAACTGTTTTTT. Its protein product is CASSHPRGRFEKLFF.

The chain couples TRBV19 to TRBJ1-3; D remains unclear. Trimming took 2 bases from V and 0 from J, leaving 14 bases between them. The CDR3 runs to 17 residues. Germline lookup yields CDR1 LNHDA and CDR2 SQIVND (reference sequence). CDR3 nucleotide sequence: TGTGCCAGTAGTATACTTATGACGGAGATCTCTGGAAACACCATATATTTT. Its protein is CASSILMTEISGNTIYF.

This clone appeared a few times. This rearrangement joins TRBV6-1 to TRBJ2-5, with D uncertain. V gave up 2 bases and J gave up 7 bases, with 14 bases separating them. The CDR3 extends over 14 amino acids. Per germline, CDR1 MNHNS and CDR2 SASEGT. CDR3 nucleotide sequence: TGTGCCAGCAGTGAAAAAGCATTCGGTGGGACCCAGTACTTC. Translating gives CASSEKAFGGTQYF.

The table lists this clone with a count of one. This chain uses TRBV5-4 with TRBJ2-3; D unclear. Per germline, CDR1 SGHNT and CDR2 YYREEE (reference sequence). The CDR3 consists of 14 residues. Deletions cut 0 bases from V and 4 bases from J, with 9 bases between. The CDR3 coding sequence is TGTGCCAGCAGCTTGGATCGGCGGTCAGATACGCAGTATTTT. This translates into CASSLDRRSDTQYF.

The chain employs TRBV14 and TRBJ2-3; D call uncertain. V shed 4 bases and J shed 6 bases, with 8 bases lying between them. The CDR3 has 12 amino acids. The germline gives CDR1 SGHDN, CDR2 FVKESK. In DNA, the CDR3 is TGTGCCAGCAGCCCCCCTGGGGATACGCAGTATTTT. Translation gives CASSPPGDTQYF.

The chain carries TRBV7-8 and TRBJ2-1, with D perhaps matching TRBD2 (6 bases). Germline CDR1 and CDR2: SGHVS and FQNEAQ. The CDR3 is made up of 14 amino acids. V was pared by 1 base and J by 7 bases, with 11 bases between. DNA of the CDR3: TGTGCCAGCAGCTTAGAACTAGCTCTGAATGAGCAGTTCTTC. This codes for CASSLELALNEQFF.

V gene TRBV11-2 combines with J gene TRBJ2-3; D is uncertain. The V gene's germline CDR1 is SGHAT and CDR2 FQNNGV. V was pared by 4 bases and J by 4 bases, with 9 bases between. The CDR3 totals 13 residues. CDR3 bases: TGTGCCAGCAGCTCTATGTTGGCAGATACGCAGTATTTT. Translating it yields CASSSMLADTQYF.